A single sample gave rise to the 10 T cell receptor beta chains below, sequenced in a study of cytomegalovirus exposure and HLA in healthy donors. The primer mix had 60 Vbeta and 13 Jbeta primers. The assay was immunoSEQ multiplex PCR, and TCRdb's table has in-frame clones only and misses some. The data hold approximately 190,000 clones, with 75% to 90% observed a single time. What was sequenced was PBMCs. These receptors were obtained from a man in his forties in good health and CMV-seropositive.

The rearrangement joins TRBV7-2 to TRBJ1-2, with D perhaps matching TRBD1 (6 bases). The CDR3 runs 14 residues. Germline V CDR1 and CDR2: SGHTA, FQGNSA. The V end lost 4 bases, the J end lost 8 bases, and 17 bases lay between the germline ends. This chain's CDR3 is CASSSRTGRLGYTF. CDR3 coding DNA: TGTGCCAGCAGCTCGCGAACAGGGCGCCTGGGCTACACCTTC. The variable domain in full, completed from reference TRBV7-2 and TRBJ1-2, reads GAGVSQSPSNKVTEKGKDVELRCDPISGHTALYWYRQSLGQGLEFLIYFQGNSAPDKSGLPSDRFSAERTGGSVSTLTIQRTQQEDSAVYLCASSSRTGRLGYTFGSGTRLTVV.

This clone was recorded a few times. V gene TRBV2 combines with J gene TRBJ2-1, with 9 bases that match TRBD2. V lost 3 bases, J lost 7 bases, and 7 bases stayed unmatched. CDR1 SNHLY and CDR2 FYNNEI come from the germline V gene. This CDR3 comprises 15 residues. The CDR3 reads CASSDVVAGENEQFF. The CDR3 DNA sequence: TGTGCCAGCAGTGATGTAGTAGCGGGGGAAAATGAGCAGTTCTTC.

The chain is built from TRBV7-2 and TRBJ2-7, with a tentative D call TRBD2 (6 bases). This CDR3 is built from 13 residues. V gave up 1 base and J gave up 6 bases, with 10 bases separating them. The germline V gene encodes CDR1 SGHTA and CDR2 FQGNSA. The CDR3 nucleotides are TGTGCCAGCAGCTTAGTGGGCGGGGTCGAGCAGTACTTC. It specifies CASSLVGGVEQYF. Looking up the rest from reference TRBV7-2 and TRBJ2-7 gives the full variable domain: GAGVSQSPSNKVTEKGKDVELRCDPISGHTALYWYRQSLGQGLEFLIYFQGNSAPDKSGLPSDRFSAERTGGSVSTLTIQRTQQEDSAVYLCASSLVGGVEQYFGPGTRLTVT.

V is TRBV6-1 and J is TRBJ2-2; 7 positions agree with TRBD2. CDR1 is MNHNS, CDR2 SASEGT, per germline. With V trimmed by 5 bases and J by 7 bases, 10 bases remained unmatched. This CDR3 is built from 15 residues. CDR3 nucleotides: TGTGCCAGCAGTCGCTCGGGACTAAAGAGCGGGGAGCTGTTTTTT. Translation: CASSRSGLKSGELFF.

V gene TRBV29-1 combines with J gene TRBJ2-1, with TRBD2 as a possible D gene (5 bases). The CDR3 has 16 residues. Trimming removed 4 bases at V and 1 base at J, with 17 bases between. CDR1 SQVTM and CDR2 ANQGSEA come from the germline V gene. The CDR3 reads CSVVGTGIRSYNEQFF. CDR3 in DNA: TGCAGCGTTGTAGGTACGGGAATAAGGTCCTACAATGAGCAGTTCTTC.

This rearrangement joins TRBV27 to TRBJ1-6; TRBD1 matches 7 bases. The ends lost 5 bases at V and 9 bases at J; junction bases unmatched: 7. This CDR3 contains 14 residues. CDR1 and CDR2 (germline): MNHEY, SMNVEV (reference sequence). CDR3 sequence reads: CASSPGTDTSPLHF. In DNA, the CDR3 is TGTGCCAGCAGTCCAGGGACAGATACTTCACCCCTCCACTTT.

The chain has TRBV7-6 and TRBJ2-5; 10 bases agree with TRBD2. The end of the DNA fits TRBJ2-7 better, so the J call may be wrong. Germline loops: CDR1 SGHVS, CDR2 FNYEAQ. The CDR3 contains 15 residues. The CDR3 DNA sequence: TGTGCCAGCAGCTTAGAGTCTAGCGGGGGTTACGAGCAGTACTTC. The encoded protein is CASSLESSGGYEQYF.

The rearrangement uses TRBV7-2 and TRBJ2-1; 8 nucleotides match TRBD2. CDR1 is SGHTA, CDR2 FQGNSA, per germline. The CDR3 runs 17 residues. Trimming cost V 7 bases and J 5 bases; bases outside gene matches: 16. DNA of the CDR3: TGTGCCAGCACTGAGGCGGTAGCGGGGAGGCTTCACAATGAGCAGTTCTTC. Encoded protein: CASTEAVAGRLHNEQFF.

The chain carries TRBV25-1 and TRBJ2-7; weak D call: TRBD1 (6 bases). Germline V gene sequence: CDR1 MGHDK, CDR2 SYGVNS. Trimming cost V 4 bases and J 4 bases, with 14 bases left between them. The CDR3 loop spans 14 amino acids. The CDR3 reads CASSAGQGSYEQYF. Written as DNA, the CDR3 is TGTGCCAGCAGTGCCGGGCAGGGGAGTTACGAGCAGTACTTC.

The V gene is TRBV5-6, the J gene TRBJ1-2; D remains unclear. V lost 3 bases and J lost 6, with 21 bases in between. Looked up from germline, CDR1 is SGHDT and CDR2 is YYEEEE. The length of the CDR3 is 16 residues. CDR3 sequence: CASSSSPTPAVHGYTF. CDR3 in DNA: TGTGCCAGCAGCTCATCCCCCACACCGGCGGTCCATGGCTACACCTTC.